A single T cell receptor (beta chain) is shown here with its context. Its antigen remains unidentified. This sample stems from a study of cytomegalovirus exposure and HLA in healthy donors. Findings and limits, study-wide: Later work associated 16,951 TCR beta sequences with HLA alleles at 0.05 false discovery rate.

CDR1 is SGDLS, CDR2 YYNGEE, per germline. The CDR3 is 18 residues long. The V and J ends lost 2 bases and 0 bases, in that order; junction bases with no gene match: 8. The PCR employed 60 Vbeta primers together with 13 Jbeta primers. Only in-frame clones appear in the TCRdb table, and some are missing; sequencing was by immunoSEQ multiplex PCR. The repertoire holds about 200,000 clones, with approximately 79% as singletons. The rearrangement uses TRBV9 and TRBJ2-3; 11 bases are a match to TRBD2. The TCR comes from a woman aged 25-40 years in good health and CMV-seropositive. The specimen was PBMCs. CDR3 sequence (DNA): TGTGCCAGCAGCGTCTATAGCGGGAGGGTTTTTAGCACAGATACGCAGTATTTT. This translates into CASSVYSGRVFSTDTQYF. The full variable domain, its missing parts supplied by reference TRBV9 and TRBJ2-3, is DSGVTQTPKHLITATGQRVTLRCSPRSGDLSVYWYQQSLDQGLQFLIQYYNGEERAKGNILERFSAQQFPDLHSELNLSSLELGDSALYFCASSVYSGRVFSTDTQYFGPGTRLTVL.